The 19 T cell receptor beta chains below come from one sample, sequenced in a study of CD8+ T cells in alopecia areata. Extracted RNA was reverse transcribed into cDNA, the sequencing template. Repertoires were generated with immunoSEQ multiplex PCR, while TCRdb's copy carries only in-frame clones and drops some. The sample offers 250,000 or so clones and no singletons, the top ten holding approximately 1.2%. Separation of pooled cutaneous lymph node cells was by sorting with CD4, CD8alpha, NKG2D, NKG2ACE and other markers. Sequenced input: CD4+ T cells sorted from a lymph node. Receptor source: a C3H/HeJ mouse with alopecia areata. The MHC haplotype recorded for the strain is H2-k.

This clone has ten or more counts. These gene names are mouse names. Read coverage stops 4 residues before the CDR3 terminus; the germline J gene supplies the remainder. The chain uses TRBV17 and TRBJ2-2; TRBD2 aligns across 8 bases. The CDR3 extends over 16 amino acids. Germline loops: CDR1 MNHDT, CDR2 YYDKIL. V lost 1 base to trimming and J lost 6 bases; unmatched junction nucleotides: 7. The CDR3 bases that were read are TGTGCTAGCAGTAGAGCCCCGGGACTGGCCGCCGGG. It yields the protein CASSRAPGLAAG. The full CDR3 protein is CASSRAPGLAAGQLYF.

Details on this clone: Genes and germline come from the mouse. This CDR3 is CASRRGLGKDTQYF. CDR3 DNA (partial): TGTGCCAGCAGACGAGGACTGGGGAAAGAC. V is TRBV14 and J is TRBJ2-5; 9 bases map to TRBD2. The CDR3 goes on 4 residues after the read ends, and that part is filled in from the germline J gene. The CDR3 is 14 residues long. Germline V gene data show CDR1 as SGHDT and CDR2 as FRDEAV.

In its sample, this clone was seen a few times. Mouse germline and gene names are used. CDR3 sequence reads: CASSDLNYAEQFF. The DNA read from the CDR3 is TGTGCCAGCAGTGATCTGAACTATGCT. The rearrangement uses TRBV13-3 and TRBJ2-1; D unresolved. The sequenced fragment ends 4 residues before the CDR3 boundary, so the rest is inferred from the germline J gene. Germline V lookup: CDR1 NNHDY, CDR2 SYVADS. There are 13 residues in the CDR3. V lost 1 base to trimming and J lost 1 base, with 3 bases between them.

Notes on this clone: The genes are named according to mouse. The DNA read from the CDR3 is TGTGCCAGCAGGTTTGGGGGGGCCCTTAGTGCAGAA. The encoded protein is CASRFGGALSAE. The full CDR3 is CASRFGGALSAETLYF. V and J are TRBV13-1 and TRBJ2-3, with TRBD2 identical over 9 bases. The read terminates 4 residues ahead of where the CDR3 ends, so the germline J gene completes it. CDR1 NSHNY and CDR2 SYGAGN come from the germline V gene. The junction had 7 bases not matched to a gene; V was cut back by 5 bases and J by 0 bases. The CDR3 totals 16 residues.

As for this clone: The gene names here belong to mouse. The read terminates 4 residues ahead of where the CDR3 ends, so the germline J gene completes it. This rearrangement joins TRBV1 to TRBJ2-5, with a weak D call TRBD1 (7 bases). Germline CDR1 is NSQYPW and CDR2 is LRSPGD (reference sequence). Trimming cost V 0 bases and J 2 bases, with 9 bases left between them. This CDR3 region has 15 residues. The chain's CDR3 is CTCSADQGGQDTQYF. CDR3 DNA, as far as it was read: TGCACCTGCAGTGCAGATCAGGGGGGCCAAGAC. The variable domain in full, with the rest retrieved from reference TRBV1 and TRBJ2-5, is VTLLEQNPRWRLVPRGQAVNLRCILKNSQYPWMSWYQQDLQKQLQWLFTLRSPGDKEVKSLPGADYLATRVTDTELRLQVANMSQGRTLYCTCSADQGGQDTQYFGPGTRLLVL.

Notes on this clone: Germline and genes here are mouse. The read finishes 4 residues shy of the CDR3 end, and the germline J gene is used to complete it. The chain is built from TRBV17 and TRBJ2-7; 12 bases agree with TRBD2. The CDR3 is 17 residues long. V lost 5 bases, J lost 0 bases, and 8 bases stayed unmatched. Per the germline V gene, CDR1 is MNHDT and CDR2 is YYDKIL. The CDR3 is CASSGDWGAPSSYEQYF. CDR3 DNA, as far as it was read: TGTGCTAGCAGTGGGGACTGGGGGGCTCCCAGCTCCTAT.

This clone was counted between two and nine times. Gene names refer to mouse genes. The CDR3 goes on 3 residues after the read ends, and that part is filled in from the germline J gene. J is TRBJ1-6 and V is TRBV1; D is uncertain. TRBJ1-6 is an ORF for which the function is uncertain. The CDR3 length is 14 residues. The V end lost 3 bases, the J end lost 8 bases, and 11 bases lay between the germline ends. In germline, CDR1 is NSQYPW, CDR2 LRSPGD (reference sequence). The CDR3 sequence: CTCSAPLKYSPLYF. The sequenced CDR3 bases are TGCACCTGCAGTGCCCCCCTTAAATATTCGCCC.

This clone was found a few times. Gene and germline names: mouse. The DNA ends 4 residues before the CDR3 does, and the rest of the CDR3 is filled in from the germline J gene. The chain has TRBV31 and TRBJ2-2, with 11 bases matching TRBD2. Germline V CDR1 and CDR2: GKSSPN, SITVG. V lost 1 base and J lost 2; bases outside the gene matches: 3. The CDR3 covers 16 residues. CDR3 DNA (partial): TGTGCCTGGAGTCCTCGGACTGGGGGGAACACCGGG. Its translation: CAWSPRTGGNTG. The CDR3 reads in full as CAWSPRTGGNTGQLYF.

This clone has only a few counts. Gene names are mouse gene names. The CDR3 end is not reached by the read, which stops 4 residues before it; the germline J gene fills it in. This chain uses TRBV19 with TRBJ2-2; weak D call: TRBD1 (6 bases). The CDR3 is made up of 15 amino acids. Germline lookup yields CDR1 FNHDT and CDR2 SITEND (reference sequence). V shed 4 bases and J shed 1 base, with 11 bases lying between them. Incomplete CDR3 DNA: TGTGCCAGCAGTCTCCAGGGGCTAAACACCGGG. This gives the protein CASSLQGLNTG. From start to end, the CDR3 is CASSLQGLNTGQLYF.

With regard to this clone: The genes are named according to mouse. The DNA ends 4 residues before the CDR3 does, and the rest of the CDR3 is filled in from the germline J gene. The chain couples TRBV13-3 to TRBJ1-2; D gene uncertain. V lost 4 bases, J lost 1 base, and 8 bases lay in between. This CDR3 has 13 residues. Germline V CDR1 and CDR2: NNHDY, SYVADS. Partial CDR3 DNA: TGTGCCAGCAGTCGGACTGTAAACTCC. Its translation: CASSRTVNS. The whole CDR3 is CASSRTVNSDYTF.

In the case of this clone: Gene names follow the mouse nomenclature. With the read ending 4 residues before the CDR3 end, the germline J gene is used to fill in that end. V usage is TRBV13-1 and J usage is TRBJ2-3; D might be TRBD1 (6 bases). V dropped 5 bases and J dropped 0 bases, with 13 bases sitting between them. CDR1 and CDR2 from the germline V gene are NSHNY and SYGAGN. The CDR3 has 15 amino acids. Partial CDR3 DNA: TGTGCCAGCAGGGTGGACAGTTCTAGTGCAGAA. This codes for CASRVDSSSAE. The whole CDR3 protein is CASRVDSSSAETLYF.

This clone has just a few counts. Genes here carry mouse names. The read terminates 4 residues before the CDR3 end, so the remaining end is supplied by the germline J gene. The V gene is TRBV13-3, the J gene TRBJ1-1; the D gene is possibly TRBD1 (5 bases). Trimming stripped 3 bases from V and 4 bases from J, with 7 bases between. CDR3 length equals 12 residues. Germline assignment: CDR1 NNHDY and CDR2 SYVADS. The CDR3 bases that were read are TGTGCCAGCAGTGGAGGGGTCACA. Translation gives CASSGGVT. The whole CDR3 is CASSGGVTEVFF.

About this clone itself: Mouse germline and gene names are used. The read halts 4 residues ahead of the CDR3 end, with the missing end drawn from the germline J gene. Other DNA sequences within the sample encode an identical CDR3. The chain joins TRBV13-2 to TRBJ1-2; D uncertain. There are 13 residues in the CDR3. Germline lookup yields CDR1 NNHNN and CDR2 SYGAGS (reference sequence). Trimming pared 1 base from V and 1 base from J, leaving 5 bases between. CDR3 loop: CASGDLGNSDYTF. The CDR3 bases that were read are TGTGCCAGCGGTGATTTGGGAAACTCC.

On this clone: Gene names are the mouse ones. The missing CDR3 end, 4 residues past where the read stops, is filled in from the germline J gene. The J gene is TRBJ2-2, the V gene TRBV19, with 10 bases identical to TRBD2. Losses at the gene ends were 4 bases for V and 2 bases for J; bases not matched to a gene: 5. This CDR3 is 16 amino acids long. Germline V gene sequence: CDR1 FNHDT, CDR2 SITEND (reference sequence). The CDR3 spells CASSPPTGGNTGQLYF. The sequenced part of the CDR3 DNA is TGTGCCAGCAGTCCTCCGACTGGGGGGAACACCGGG.

With regard to this clone: Mouse names are used for the genes. The read stops 4 residues short of the end of the CDR3; the missing end is completed from the germline J gene. The same CDR3 is also encoded by other DNA sequences in this sample. The chain carries TRBV31 and TRBJ2-2; tentative D call: TRBD1 (5 bases). With 0 bases removed from V and 2 bases from J, the gap between germline ends came to 7 bases. Germline CDR1 and CDR2: GKSSPN and SITVG. The CDR3 has 14 amino acids. The sequenced CDR3 bases are TGTGCCTGGAGTCTGGCAGGGAACACCGGG. Protein sequence: CAWSLAGNTG. The full-length CDR3 reads as CAWSLAGNTGQLYF.

This clone came up a few times. Gene names and germline match the mouse. The sequence runs out 4 residues before the end of the CDR3; the remainder is reconstructed from the germline J gene. The rearrangement joins TRBV1 to TRBJ2-5, with D unclear. From germline, CDR1 is NSQYPW and CDR2 LRSPGD (reference sequence). The CDR3 consists of 14 residues. CDR3 protein: CTCSADVTKDTQYF. CDR3 bases read: TGCACCTGCAGTGCAGATGTGACAAAAGAC.

This clone was seen a few times. Here the gene names and germline are mouse. The CDR3 end is not reached by the read, which stops 4 residues before it; the germline J gene fills it in. J is TRBJ2-7 and V is TRBV13-1, with D possibly TRBD2 on 6 matching bases. The CDR3 has 15 amino acids. Germline V gene data show CDR1 as NSHNY and CDR2 as SYGAGN. V was shortened by 2 bases and J by 2 bases, with 14 bases between the two germline ends. CDR3 sequence reads: CASSEPTGVPYEQYF. CDR3 bases read: TGTGCCAGCAGTGAGCCGACTGGCGTACCCTAT.

About this clone: The genes and germline here are from mouse. The missing CDR3 end, 4 residues past where the read stops, is filled in from the germline J gene. The chain links TRBV13-2 to TRBJ2-3, with 7 bases aligning to TRBD2. The CDR3 length is 17 residues. The germline gives CDR1 NNHNN, CDR2 SYGAGS (reference sequence). V was pared by 0 bases and J by 0 bases, with 7 bases of the junction left unmatched. The sequenced part of the CDR3 DNA is TGTGCCAGCGGTGATGCATATTTCTGGGGGAGTGCAGAA. Translating gives CASGDAYFWGSAE. The entire CDR3 protein reads CASGDAYFWGSAETLYF.

This clone came up a few times. Gene names are mouse gene names. The CDR3 is cut off 4 residues early in the read; its end comes from the germline J gene. The rearrangement uses TRBV1 and TRBJ2-1; D possibly corresponds to TRBD2 (6 bases). CDR3 length: 15 amino acids. Germline V lookup: CDR1 NSQYPW, CDR2 LRSPGD (reference sequence). Trimming pared 3 bases from V and 3 bases from J, leaving 12 bases between. CDR3 region: CTCSAPGTFYAEQFF. The part of the CDR3 DNA that was read is TGCACCTGCAGTGCGCCCGGGACTTTCTATGCT. The full variable domain, rest sourced from reference TRBV1 and TRBJ2-1, is VTLLEQNPRWRLVPRGQAVNLRCILKNSQYPWMSWYQQDLQKQLQWLFTLRSPGDKEVKSLPGADYLATRVTDTELRLQVANMSQGRTLYCTCSAPGTFYAEQFFGPGTRLTVL.